Here is one T cell receptor beta chain with its context. The data were produced by immunoSEQ multiplex PCR, yet TCRdb's version contains in-frame clones alone and is incomplete. The table records about 200,000 clones, under 90% of them present only once. These data belong to a study of blood T cell repertoires in COVID-19. Turning to the study itself: T cells, B-cell-depleted T cells, or PBMCs supplied cDNA or gDNA.

This CDR3 comprises 16 residues. In germline, CDR1 is MNHNY, CDR2 SVGAGI (reference sequence). V dropped 4 bases and J dropped 2 bases, with 12 bases sitting between them. The specimen was peripheral blood. The sequence was collected from a person aged 65-85 years with COVID-19, enrolled during active disease. This chain connects TRBV6-6 to TRBJ2-6; perhaps TRBD1 as D (5 bases). The CDR3: CASSSTATPGANVLTF. In nucleotides, the CDR3 is TGTGCCAGCAGTTCGACAGCCACGCCTGGGGCCAACGTCCTGACTTTC.